This passage covers 18 T cell receptor beta chains from one sample sequenced in a study of T cells in Graves' hyperthyroidism and ophthalmopathy (dated by TCRdb to about 2019). The library relied on multiplex PCR. The listed sequencing device is Illumina HiSeq 2000. The TCR beta CDR3 regions were amplified from RNA transcripts. The first round of RT-PCR for the TCR CDR3 was performed with the HTBI primer set and the Qiagen OneStep RT-PCR kit. The raw public data were reprocessed by TCRdb itself: fastp quality trimming at Q25, MiXCR clonotype calling, in-frame beta chains only. CDR3 protein sequences are deduplicated, and each keeps its most common genes and DNA. The sample has roughly 380,000 distinct CDR3 sequences on record, around an eighth of them singletons. The ten largest clones capture under 25% of the sample. Sequenced material: blood. The receptors shown here come from a man aged 25 to 40 with Graves' hyperthyroidism that later progressed to Graves' ophthalmopathy.

This chain connects TRBV12-3 or TRBV12-4 to TRBJ2-3; 7 bases match TRBD2. CDR3 length equals 15 residues. J was trimmed by 3 bases and V by 7 bases; bases with no gene match: 10. Written as DNA, the CDR3 is TGTGCCAGCATCCTACGGGGGGTGGGGACAGATACGCAGTATTTT. This translates into CASILRGVGTDTQYF.

V and J are TRBV9 and TRBJ2-5; 8 bases are a match to TRBD1. V lost 4 bases, J lost 5 bases, and 10 bases stayed unmatched. The germline CDR1 and CDR2 sequences are SGDLS and YYNGEE. The CDR3 loop spans 15 amino acids. This chain's CDR3 is CASSFGQGTGETQYF. CDR3 coding DNA: TGTGCCAGCAGCTTCGGACAGGGTACAGGGGAGACCCAGTACTTC.

The sample holds a few counts of this clonotype. This chain uses TRBV15 with TRBJ2-7, with D uncertain. CDR3 size: 16 residues. V was pared by 0 bases and J by 0 bases, with 12 bases between. Germline V lookup: CDR1 LNHNV, CDR2 YYDKDF (reference sequence). For the CDR3, the DNA is TGTGCCACCAGCAGAGATTATGGAGTACTCTCCTACGAGCAGTACTTC. Translation gives CATSRDYGVLSYEQYF.

In this sample, this clonotype turned up many times. The V gene is TRBV12-5, the J gene TRBJ1-1, with D perhaps TRBD1 (6 bases). Germline CDR1 reads LGHNT; CDR2 reads FRNRAP. The CDR3 totals 21 residues. Trimming took off 3 bases at V and 2 bases at J, with 31 bases between the two ends. The DNA for the CDR3 is TGTGCTAGTGGTTTTGTTTACCTTTCTTTAGAAGGGGACACGGCTAACACTGAAGCTTTCTTT. Translating gives CASGFVYLSLEGDTANTEAFF.

This chain joins TRBV6-1 and TRBJ2-6; possible D gene TRBD1, 5 bases. The CDR3 loop spans 14 amino acids. Trimming removed 6 bases from V and 4 bases from J, with 10 bases in between. The V gene's germline CDR1 is MNHNS and CDR2 SASEGT. The CDR3 nucleotides read TGTGCCAGCAGACCCAGGGTCGGGGCCAACGTCCTGACTTTC. Translated: CASRPRVGANVLTF.

This clonotype was picked up many times. The rearrangement joins TRBV28 to TRBJ1-1; a weak D match, TRBD1 (5 bases). CDR1 and CDR2 from the germline V gene are MDHEN and SYDVKM. The CDR3 spans 13 residues. V lost 9 bases to trimming and J lost 0 bases, with 11 bases between them. The DNA of the CDR3 is TGTGCCAGTAGACAGTTCGTGAACACTGAAGCTTTCTTT. Protein product: CASRQFVNTEAFF.

This clonotype was observed at least ten times. V and J are TRBV11-1 and TRBJ2-6, with a tentative D call TRBD1 (6 bases). The CDR3 is made up of 15 amino acids. CDR1 and CDR2 from the germline V gene are SGHAT and FQDESV (reference sequence). The ends were cut back, 2 bases at V and 3 bases at J, with 8 bases in the middle. The CDR3 DNA sequence: TGTGCCAGCAGCTTAAGGGGGTTTGGGGCCAACGTCCTGACTTTC. Its translation is CASSLRGFGANVLTF.

This clonotype appeared many times. The V call is TRBV12-3 or TRBV12-4, the J call TRBJ2-5; D is tentatively TRBD1 or TRBD2 (5 bases each). V dropped 3 bases and J dropped 5 bases, with 13 bases sitting between them. The CDR3 length is 14 residues. CDR3 amino acids: CASSFEGHGETQYF. The CDR3 DNA reads as TGTGCCAGCAGTTTTGAGGGGCACGGGGAGACCCAGTACTTC.

This clonotype was picked up many times. The chain recombines TRBV7-2 with TRBJ2-5, with unresolved D. CDR1 and CDR2 from the germline V gene are SGHTA and FQGNSA. This CDR3 has 12 amino acids. Trimming shortened V by 5 bases and J by 5 bases, and 9 bases separated the two germline ends. The CDR3 DNA follows: TGTGCCAGCAGCGGAGCCATGGAGACCCAGTACTTC. Amino acid sequence: CASSGAMETQYF.

This clonotype has a count of ten or more. The rearrangement uses TRBV20-1 and TRBJ2-7; no firm D call. Germline CDR1 DFQATT, CDR2 SNEGSKA (reference sequence). CDR3 length equals 12 residues. V was shortened by 1 base and J by 3 bases, with 7 bases between the two germline ends. The CDR3 nucleotides read TGCAGTGCTAGAGGACGGATCTACGAGCAGTACTTC. Amino acids: CSARGRIYEQYF.

Only a few counts were recorded for this clonotype. The chain carries TRBV29-1 and TRBJ2-7, with D uncertain. Germline lookup yields CDR1 SQVTM and CDR2 ANQGSEA. V lost 2 bases, J lost 0 bases, and 11 bases lay in between. The CDR3 contains 14 residues. CDR3 sequence reads: CSVEKDLPSYEQYF. The CDR3 bases are TGCAGCGTTGAAAAGGATCTACCCTCCTACGAGCAGTACTTC.

The sample holds many counts of this clonotype. V gene TRBV7-2 combines with J gene TRBJ1-4; no definite D call. CDR3 size: 13 residues. CDR1 is SGHTA and CDR2 is FQGNSA in the germline V gene. V dropped 5 bases and J dropped 7 bases, with 11 bases sitting between them. The CDR3 spells CASSPTKGEKLFF. The CDR3 DNA reads as TGTGCCAGCAGCCCCACAAAAGGTGAAAAACTGTTTTTT.

Details on this clonotype: This may come from a read error, since a much larger clone is one base off. The gene calls are TRBV5-5 and TRBJ1-4; D gene unclear. This CDR3 contains 16 residues. Germline values: CDR1 SGHKS, CDR2 YYEKEE (reference sequence). This chain's CDR3 is CASSLAGRTANEKLFF. The CDR3 DNA is TGCGCCAGCAGCTTGGCCGGTAGAACAGCTAATGAAAAACTGTTTTTT.

This clonotype was counted ten times or more. The V gene is TRBV12-3 or TRBV12-4, the J gene TRBJ2-5; the D gene is possibly TRBD1 (5 bases). The CDR3 sequence is 18 residues long. V was trimmed by 5 bases and J by 3 bases, leaving 25 bases between them. DNA for the CDR3: TGTGCCAGCAGTCCGATAGGTGGGGCTCCTGCGCTCGAAGAGACCCAGTACTTC. This encodes CASSPIGGAPALEETQYF.

This clonotype was recorded at least ten times. The chain links TRBV3-1 to TRBJ1-2; D is uncertain. The CDR3 loop spans 15 amino acids. CDR1 is LGHDT and CDR2 is YNNKEL in the germline V gene (reference sequence). V lost 0 bases to trimming and J lost 3 bases, with 11 bases between them. CDR3 DNA sequence: TGTGCCAGCAGCCAAGATGATGAGGCCTACTATGGCTACACCTTC. As protein: CASSQDDEAYYGYTF. The full variable domain, in which reference TRBV3-1 and TRBJ1-2 provide the parts outside the CDR3, is DTAVSQTPKYLVTQMGNDKSIKCEQNLGHDTMYWYKQDSKKFLKIMFSYNNKELIINETVPNRFSPKSPDKAHLNLHINSLELGDSAVYFCASSQDDEAYYGYTFGSGTRLTVV.

This clonotype was seen repeatedly, ten times or more. J is TRBJ1-4 and V is TRBV30; maybe TRBD1 (6 bases). This CDR3 is 15 amino acids long. Germline loops: CDR1 GTSNPN, CDR2 SVGIG (reference sequence). V lost 0 bases and J 1 base, leaving 9 bases between the germline ends. The CDR3 DNA reads as TGTGCCTGGAGTGTAGTAGGGGGAACTAATGAAAAACTGTTTTTT. Protein product: CAWSVVGGTNEKLFF.

The J gene is TRBJ1-1, the V gene TRBV29-1; 7 bases align to TRBD1. The junction had 4 bases not matched to a gene; V was cut back by 7 bases and J by 2 bases. The CDR3 is made up of 12 amino acids. The germline gives CDR1 SQVTM, CDR2 ANQGSEA. The CDR3 sequence is CSAQGVNTEAFF. The CDR3 DNA sequence: TGCAGCGCCCAGGGGGTCAACACTGAAGCTTTCTTT.

This clonotype came up many times. V is TRBV7-9 and J is TRBJ1-1; tentative D call: TRBD1 (5 bases). This CDR3 spans 14 amino acids. Germline-derived CDR1 and CDR2 are SEHNR and FQNEAQ (reference sequence). Deletions cut 3 bases from V and 6 bases from J, with 14 bases between. The CDR3 loop is CASSFLDSGAEAFF. The CDR3 DNA is TGTGCCAGCAGCTTCCTGGACTCGGGGGCTGAAGCTTTCTTT.